These T cell receptor beta chains were read from a single sample in a study of chemoradiotherapy in HPV16-positive cancers. Measured with immunoSEQ multiplex PCR; TCRdb has only the in-frame clones, and not every one. The sample lists 10,000 or so clones, 65% to 85% occurring once. This material consisted of blood, taken from a patient who underwent chemoradiotherapy. These receptors were taken from a human donor with HPV-associated anogenital cancer. Each CDR3 is given with its conserved first and last residue. The order of the fields is J gene, V gene, clone size, D gene, CDR3 protein, CDR3 DNA. The D gene is left open where the match is weak. Some rows mark clone size as missing; the rest say once, few, many or name a class of expanded clone.

TRBJ2-5 TRBV9 . . CASSGGGMEETQYF TGTGCCAGCAGCGGAGGTGGGATGGAGGAGACCCAGTACTTC
TRBJ2-3 TRBV2 once TRBD1 CASRSTGDTQYF TGTGCCAGCAGGTCGACAGGGGATACGCAGTATTTT
TRBJ1-6 TRBV4-3 . TRBD1 CASSQVDRGNSPLHF TGCGCCAGCAGCCAAGTGGACAGGGGTAATTCACCCCTCCACTTT
TRBJ1-2 TRBV4-2 . . CASSQLHGTDYGYTF TGTGCCAGCAGCCAATTGCACGGGACTGACTATGGCTACACCTTC
TRBJ2-3 TRBV7-3 . TRBD2 CASSPGTSRLADTQYF TGTGCCAGCAGCCCAGGGACTAGTAGACTCGCAGATACGCAGTATTTT
TRBJ1-1 TRBV7-9 . . CASSPREPDPEAFF TGTGCCAGCAGCCCTAGGGAACCGGATCCTGAAGCTTTCTTT
TRBJ2-7 TRBV7-8 . . CASSLGQGFYEQYF TGTGCCAGCAGCCTAGGGCAGGGGTTCTACGAGCAGTACTTC
TRBJ2-3 TRBV5-1 . . CASSGTTGLDTQYF TGCGCCAGCAGCGGAACAACAGGGCTGGATACGCAGTATTTT
TRBJ2-5 TRBV6-6 . . CASSPSGTQYF TGTGCCAGCAGCCCGTCGGGGACCCAGTACTTC
TRBJ1-2 TRBV28 few TRBD1 CASSLGGDRYYGYTF TGTGCCAGCAGTTTGGGGGGGGACAGGTACTATGGCTACACCTTC
TRBJ2-2 TRBV6-5 . . CASSYSNRQGWRGLFF TGTGCCAGCAGTTACTCGAATCGGCAGGGGTGGCGTGGGCTGTTTTTT
TRBJ1-1 TRBV10-1 . TRBD1 CARTPGGARPEAFF TGCGCCAGAACTCCAGGGGGCGCAAGGCCAGAAGCTTTCTTT
TRBJ1-6 TRBV6-5 . . CASSAFGGRASPLHF TGTGCCAGCAGTGCTTTTGGGGGGAGAGCTTCACCCCTCCACTTT
TRBJ2-4 TRBV5-4 . . CASSPGGGPNIQYF TGTGCCAGCAGCCCTGGGGGGGGGCCGAACATTCAGTACTTC
TRBJ1-3 TRBV18 . . CASSPSTGGNTIYF TGTGCCAGCTCACCATCAACGGGGGGAAACACCATATATTTT